These 31 T cell receptor beta chains originate from one sample sequenced in a study of high-grade serous ovarian cancer treatment subgroups. Assay: immunoSEQ multiplex PCR; the TCRdb copy retains only in-frame clones and omits some. The table has 4,500 to 5,000 clones, over 55% seen once; the top ten hold approximately 15%. Tumor tissue was taken before any definitive surgery or chemotherapy was given. The sequencing input was tumor tissue. Every receptor here comes from a human donor with high-grade serous ovarian cancer.

This clone has a handful of counts. V gene TRBV10-3 combines with J gene TRBJ1-3; D not certain. Germline CDR1 reads ENHRY; CDR2 reads SYGVKD. V dropped 3 bases and J dropped 8 bases, with 8 bases sitting between them. This CDR3 spans 12 amino acids. The CDR3 loop is CAISDLSDTIYF. The CDR3, as DNA: TGTGCCATCAGTGATCTTTCGGACACCATATATTTT.

The chain employs TRBV7-9 and TRBJ2-3, with a possible D match to TRBD2 (7 bases). From germline, CDR1 is SEHNR and CDR2 FQNEAQ (reference sequence). The CDR3 has 16 amino acids. Between the trimmed V and J ends, which lost 3 bases and 0 bases, there was a span of 13 bases. The CDR3 DNA is TGTGCCAGCAGCTTCTTGCGGGGGCCCAGCACAGATACGCAGTATTTT. Protein: CASSFLRGPSTDTQYF.

In this sample, this clone turned up a few times. CDR3: CASSASSGGLEQYF. The CDR3 DNA reads as TGTGCCAGCAGTGCCTCTAGCGGGGGGTTGGAGCAGTACTTC. This sequence joins TRBV2 and TRBJ2-7; 11 nucleotides line up with TRBD2. Trimming took 4 bases from V and 7 from J; bases not matched to a gene: 6. The CDR3 contains 14 residues. Looked up from germline, CDR1 is SNHLY and CDR2 is FYNNEI.

This chain uses TRBV4-1 with TRBJ2-5, with D possibly matching TRBD2 (6 bases). CDR3 length equals 15 residues. V shed 1 base and J shed 3 bases, with 12 bases lying between them. Germline CDR1 is MGHRA and CDR2 is YSYEKL. In DNA form, the CDR3 reads TGCGCCAGCAGCCAAGTTCTAGCGTTCAAAGAGACCCAGTACTTC. Residues: CASSQVLAFKETQYF.

The chain has TRBV10-2 and TRBJ1-1; 7 positions agree with TRBD1. From germline, CDR1 is WSHSY and CDR2 SAAADI. The CDR3 totals 17 residues. The junction had 10 bases not matched to a gene; V was cut back by 2 bases and J by 1 base. The CDR3 DNA follows: TGCGCCAGCAGTGAGACGGGGGACAGACCCTCGAACACTGAAGCTTTCTTT. Its protein product is CASSETGDRPSNTEAFF.

V gene TRBV7-8 combines with J gene TRBJ1-1, with D maybe TRBD1 (6 bases). This CDR3 is built from 16 residues. The germline V gene encodes CDR1 SGHVS and CDR2 FQNEAQ. The V gene lost 1 base and the J gene lost 4 bases, with 16 bases spanning the gap. CDR3 in amino acids: CASSLVLGALPTEAFF. CDR3 DNA sequence: TGTGCCAGCAGCTTAGTTCTGGGGGCGCTTCCCACTGAAGCTTTCTTT.

This chain joins TRBV2 and TRBJ2-2; D remains unclear. The CDR3 has 14 amino acids. Germline V CDR1 and CDR2: SNHLY, FYNNEI. Trimming left V 8 bases short and J 0 bases short, with 10 bases between. CDR3 in amino acids: CASGKQTNTGELFF. For the CDR3, the DNA is TGTGCCAGCGGAAAGCAGACGAACACCGGGGAGCTGTTTTTT. The full variable domain, in which reference TRBV2 and TRBJ2-2 provide the parts outside the CDR3, is EPEVTQTPSHQVTQMGQEVILRCVPISNHLYFYWYRQILGQKVEFLVSFYNNEISEKSEIFDDQFSVERPDGSNFTLKIRSTKLEDSAMYFCASGKQTNTGELFFGEGSRLTVL.

The CDR3: CASRRDSGGKAFF. CDR3 in DNA: TGTGCCAGTAGAAGGGACAGCGGGGGCAAAGCTTTCTTT. This rearrangement joins TRBV19 to TRBJ1-1; 7 bases align to TRBD1. The CDR3 extends over 13 amino acids. Per germline, CDR1 LNHDA and CDR2 SQIVND (reference sequence). With V trimmed by 6 bases and J by 9 bases, 10 bases remained unmatched.

This clone was counted a single time. The chain employs TRBV4-1 and TRBJ1-5; possibly TRBD1 for D (5 bases). The CDR3 runs to 15 residues. Germline V gene sequence: CDR1 MGHRA, CDR2 YSYEKL. V shed 0 bases and J shed 4 bases, with 10 bases lying between them. CDR3 protein: CASSQDFGGNQPQHF. CDR3 in DNA: TGCGCCAGCAGCCAAGATTTTGGGGGGAATCAGCCCCAGCATTTT.

V usage is TRBV27 and J usage is TRBJ2-5; D is undetermined. Trimming took off 3 bases at V and 5 bases at J, with 10 bases between the two ends. Germline CDR1 reads MNHEY; CDR2 reads SMNVEV (reference sequence). The CDR3 has 13 residues. CDR3 nucleotides: TGTGCCAGCAGTTTGATCGGTGTGGAGACCCAGTACTTC. It yields the protein CASSLIGVETQYF.

The chain carries TRBV2 and TRBJ2-4, with a possible D match to TRBD1 (7 bases). Deletions cut 8 bases from V and 0 bases from J, with 11 bases between. This CDR3 is built from 14 residues. Germline V lookup: CDR1 SNHLY, CDR2 FYNNEI. CDR3 nucleotides: TGTGCCAGCGCCCAGGGGGGAGCCAAAAACATTCAGTACTTC. It codes for CASAQGGAKNIQYF. The full variable domain, its missing parts supplied by reference TRBV2 and TRBJ2-4, is EPEVTQTPSHQVTQMGQEVILRCVPISNHLYFYWYRQILGQKVEFLVSFYNNEISEKSEIFDDQFSVERPDGSNFTLKIRSTKLEDSAMYFCASAQGGAKNIQYFGAGTRLSVL.

The J gene is TRBJ2-7, the V gene TRBV19; possibly TRBD1 for D (5 bases). V shed 7 bases and J shed 2 bases, with 9 bases lying between them. This CDR3 spans 12 amino acids. Germline V gene data show CDR1 as LNHDA and CDR2 as SQIVND (reference sequence). In nucleotides, the CDR3 is TGTGCCAGTACCGACAGTACCTACGAGCAGTACTTC. Translated: CASTDSTYEQYF.

In its sample, this clone was seen once. CDR3 nucleotide sequence: TGTGCCAGCAGCGCAAGACTAGCGGGGGGGATTAGCACAGATACGCAGTATTTT. This codes for CASSARLAGGISTDTQYF. V is TRBV9 and J is TRBJ2-3, with 14 positions matching TRBD2. The V gene end was trimmed by 3 bases and the J gene end by 0 bases; junction bases not matched to a gene: 6. This CDR3 contains 18 residues. CDR1 SGDLS and CDR2 YYNGEE come from the germline V gene. The whole variable domain, filled in from reference TRBV9 and TRBJ2-3, reads DSGVTQTPKHLITATGQRVTLRCSPRSGDLSVYWYQQSLDQGLQFLIQYYNGEERAKGNILERFSAQQFPDLHSELNLSSLELGDSALYFCASSARLAGGISTDTQYFGPGTRLTVL.

This clone has a single count. This rearrangement joins TRBV5-1 to TRBJ1-1, with unresolved D. Trimming took off 0 bases at V and 0 bases at J, with 12 bases between the two ends. Germline V CDR1 and CDR2: SGHRS, YFSETQ. This CDR3 is built from 16 residues. CDR3 DNA: TGCGCCAGCAGCTTGGGGCGCCACCCCATGAACACTGAAGCTTTCTTT. The encoded protein is CASSLGRHPMNTEAFF.

The chain has TRBV11-3 and TRBJ1-2; D unresolved. V lost 3 bases and J lost 3, with 8 bases in between. CDR3 length: 13 amino acids. Germline CDR1 reads SGHNT; CDR2 reads YENEEA. As DNA, the CDR3 is TGTGCCAGCAGCTTGTTGCGGGACTATGGCTACACCTTC. Protein sequence: CASSLLRDYGYTF.

The rearrangement uses TRBV2 and TRBJ1-2, with D perhaps matching TRBD1 (5 bases). Per germline, CDR1 SNHLY and CDR2 FYNNEI. The CDR3 length is 15 residues. V lost 8 bases and J 4 bases, leaving 20 bases between the germline ends. CDR3 loop: CASAKGEVTGYGYTF. The CDR3 region has the DNA TGTGCCAGCGCAAAGGGAGAGGTTACAGGCTATGGCTACACCTTC.

The sample holds a few counts of this clone. The chain carries TRBV4-2 and TRBJ1-5; 7 nucleotides match TRBD1. Germline V lookup: CDR1 LGHNA, CDR2 YNFKEQ. Losses at the gene ends were 1 base for V and 6 bases for J; bases not matched to a gene: 9. This CDR3 is 16 amino acids long. CDR3: CASSQVTTGEGQPQHF. In nucleotides, the CDR3 is TGTGCCAGCAGCCAAGTAACCACAGGGGAAGGTCAGCCCCAGCATTTT.

The V call is TRBV4-1, the J call TRBJ1-1; TRBD1 matches 9 bases. Unmatched junction bases numbered 7, after V lost 4 bases and J lost 1 base. The CDR3 runs 16 residues. Germline loops: CDR1 MGHRA, CDR2 YSYEKL. The CDR3 sequence is CASSPGQGTRNTEAFF. The CDR3 nucleotides read TGCGCCAGCAGCCCGGGACAGGGCACGAGGAACACTGAAGCTTTCTTT.

V usage is TRBV9 and J usage is TRBJ1-4; maybe TRBD1 (6 bases). The CDR3 is 14 residues long. Trimming removed 0 bases from V and 6 bases from J, with 9 bases in between. Germline CDR1 and CDR2: SGDLS and YYNGEE. This CDR3 reads CASSVGAGDEKLFF. The CDR3 bases are TGTGCCAGCAGCGTAGGGGCAGGGGATGAAAAACTGTTTTTT.

Remarks on this clone: The same CDR3 is also encoded by other DNA sequences in this sample. The V call is TRBV5-5, the J call TRBJ1-2; D remains ambiguous. V was cut by 3 bases and J by 8 bases, with 17 bases left in between. From germline, CDR1 is SGHKS and CDR2 YYEKEE (reference sequence). The CDR3 length is 14 residues. CDR3: CASSYATVSRGYTF. CDR3 bases: TGTGCCAGCAGCTATGCAACGGTATCGAGGGGCTACACCTTC.

The chain is built from TRBV13 and TRBJ2-2; no clear D. The CDR3 length is 11 residues. V lost 6 bases and J lost 3, with 2 bases in between. Germline CDR1 is PRHDT and CDR2 is FYEKMQ (reference sequence). As DNA, the CDR3 is TGTGCCAGCAGTTACACCGGGGAGCTGTTTTTT. Translated, it gives CASSYTGELFF.

CDR3 sequence reads: CASSPMDRSSYNSPLHF. In DNA form, the CDR3 reads TGTGCCAGCAGCCCAATGGACAGGAGCTCCTATAATTCACCCCTCCACTTT. This sequence joins TRBV7-8 and TRBJ1-6; 7 bases agree with TRBD1. The CDR3 length is 17 residues. Germline assignment: CDR1 SGHVS and CDR2 FQNEAQ. V shed 5 bases, J shed 0 bases, and the junction held 7 bases outside the gene matches.

The chain uses TRBV20-1 and TRBJ2-5; 7 bases agree with TRBD1. The CDR3 is 10 amino acids. Per germline, CDR1 DFQATT and CDR2 SNEGSKA (reference sequence). Trimming cost V 8 bases and J 5 bases; bases outside gene matches: 2. CDR3 amino acids: CSSQGETQYF. CDR3 nucleotides: TGCAGTTCACAGGGGGAGACCCAGTACTTC.

This clone was seen more than once but under ten times. The chain joins TRBV19 to TRBJ2-2, with 10 bases fitting TRBD1. The CDR3 has 15 amino acids. Germline CDR1 is LNHDA and CDR2 is SQIVND (reference sequence). V was clipped by 10 bases and J by 5 bases; unmatched bases: 10. The CDR3: CATRRQGAETGELFF. The CDR3 nucleotides are TGTGCCACCCGTCGACAGGGGGCAGAGACCGGGGAGCTGTTTTTT.

This clone was detected a few times. The V and J genes are TRBV21-1 and TRBJ1-1. TRBV21-1 counts as a pseudogene. The CDR3 has 16 residues. CDR3 nucleotide sequence: TGTGCCAGCAGCAAAGAGGCAGGGAGGATTCGCACTGAAGCTTTCTTT. Protein sequence: CASSKEAGRIRTEAFF.

The rearrangement uses TRBV30 and TRBJ1-1; D remains unclear. V lost 3 bases to trimming and J lost 2 bases, with 13 bases between them. The CDR3 covers 14 residues. Germline CDR1 reads GTSNPN; CDR2 reads SVGIG (reference sequence). CDR3 in DNA: TGTGCCTGGAGGGGAAGGGAGTCTAACACTGAAGCTTTCTTT. The encoded protein is CAWRGRESNTEAFF.

The chain recombines TRBV29-1 with TRBJ1-2; D ambiguous. The V gene lost 1 base and the J gene lost 3 bases, with 3 bases spanning the gap. Germline CDR1 is SQVTM and CDR2 is ANQGSEA. CDR3 length equals 11 residues. CDR3 region: CSVEGYYGYTF. DNA for the CDR3: TGCAGCGTTGAAGGATACTATGGCTACACCTTC. The variable domain in full, completed from reference TRBV29-1 and TRBJ1-2, reads SAVISQKPSRDICQRGTSLTIQCQVDSQVTMMFWYRQQPGQSLTLIATANQGSEATYESGFVIDKFPISRPNLTFSTLTVSNMSPEDSSIYLCSVEGYYGYTFGSGTRLTVV.

This clone was seen more than once but under ten times. The chain recombines TRBV10-3 with TRBJ1-1; TRBD1 agrees at 9 bases. The V segment lost 6 bases and the J segment 1 base; nucleotides outside the gene matches: 3. The CDR3 has 14 residues. From germline, CDR1 is ENHRY and CDR2 SYGVKD. The CDR3 loop is CAIRPGQGNTEAFF. The DNA of the CDR3 is TGTGCCATCAGGCCGGGACAGGGGAACACTGAAGCTTTCTTT.

This clone has just a few counts. V gene TRBV5-5 combines with J gene TRBJ1-2, with a possible D match to TRBD1 (6 bases). The CDR3 sequence is 14 residues long. Germline values: CDR1 SGHKS, CDR2 YYEKEE (reference sequence). V was clipped by 0 bases and J by 8 bases, with 14 bases between them. The CDR3 coding sequence is TGTGCCAGCAGCTTGGATTTGGGGGCGAGGGGCTACACCTTC. Translating gives CASSLDLGARGYTF.

This rearrangement joins TRBV29-1 to TRBJ1-1, with D possibly matching TRBD1 (6 bases). The germline V and J ends were trimmed by 7 bases and 8 bases, with 17 bases remaining between them. The CDR3 totals 12 residues. The germline V gene encodes CDR1 SQVTM and CDR2 ANQGSEA. The CDR3 sequence: CSGLGTGIEAFF. DNA for the CDR3: TGCAGCGGGCTAGGCACAGGGATCGAAGCTTTCTTT. The full variable domain, its missing parts supplied by reference TRBV29-1 and TRBJ1-1, is SAVISQKPSRDICQRGTSLTIQCQVDSQVTMMFWYRQQPGQSLTLIATANQGSEATYESGFVIDKFPISRPNLTFSTLTVSNMSPEDSSIYLCSGLGTGIEAFFGQGTRLTVV.

The V and J genes are TRBV18 and TRBJ2-1; TRBD2 might be the D (5 bases). The CDR3 is made up of 12 amino acids. CDR1 is KGHSH, CDR2 LQKENI, per germline. Trimming took 6 bases from V and 7 from J, leaving 10 bases between them. The DNA of the CDR3 is TGTGCCAGCTCTACTCCGGGGAATGAGCAGTTCTTC. This gives the protein CASSTPGNEQFF.